The 9 T cell receptor beta chains given below trace back to one sample, sequenced in a study of blood T cells in healthy people across ages. Using a J-beta primer mix together with a sample-barcoded 5' primer, a second PCR was run for about 6 to 12 cycles. One entry per CDR3 protein, called by TCRdb with MiXCR from the 5' RACE reads. Among about a million distinct CDR3 sequences, around 54% were seen once, and the ten largest hold around 21%. Sample: blood. The origin of the receptors is a woman aged 55-69 years in good health.

The V and J genes are TRBV6-2 or TRBV6-3 and TRBJ1-1; D is unclear. This CDR3 is 13 amino acids long. Trimming stripped 2 bases from V and 6 bases from J, with 10 bases between. Germline CDR1 MNHEY, CDR2 SVGEGT. For the CDR3, the DNA is TGTGCCAGCAGTTACGGGGTATTCGCTGAAGCTTTCTTT. It yields the protein CASSYGVFAEAFF.

V gene TRBV2 combines with J gene TRBJ2-3, with 7 bases aligning to TRBD2. V gave up 5 bases and J gave up 1 base; unmatched junction bases: 9. The CDR3 extends over 16 amino acids. Germline V gene lookup returns CDR1 SNHLY and CDR2 FYNNEI. The CDR3 sequence: CASSKEASGGTDTQYF. The CDR3 nucleotides are TGTGCCAGCAGTAAAGAGGCTAGCGGAGGCACAGATACGCAGTATTTT.

J is TRBJ2-5 and V is TRBV7-9, with TRBD1 as a possible D gene (5 bases). The CDR3 has 12 residues. The germline gives CDR1 SEHNR, CDR2 FQNEAQ (reference sequence). V was pared by 6 bases and J by 4 bases, with 9 bases between. The CDR3 sequence: CASRDKGETQYF. The CDR3 nucleotides are TGTGCCAGCAGGGACAAGGGAGAGACCCAGTACTTC.

The chain recombines TRBV14 with TRBJ2-1; no clear D gene. The CDR3 runs to 14 residues. V was cut by 6 bases and J by 2 bases, with 11 bases left in between. CDR1 and CDR2 (germline): SGHDN, FVKESK. The chain's CDR3 is CASSPEVPYNEQFF. Written as DNA, the CDR3 is TGTGCCAGCAGTCCCGAAGTCCCCTACAATGAGCAGTTCTTC.

This chain joins TRBV12-3 or TRBV12-4 and TRBJ2-7; D is perhaps TRBD2 (6 bases). V lost 6 bases to trimming and J lost 6 bases, with 12 bases between them. The CDR3 runs 12 residues. CDR3 loop: CASSPTSFEQYF. CDR3 DNA: TGTGCCAGCAGCCCGACTAGTTTCGAGCAGTACTTC.

In this sample, this clonotype turned up a few times. V gene TRBV9 combines with J gene TRBJ2-5; D might be TRBD2 (7 bases). The CDR3 loop spans 14 amino acids. The V end lost 3 bases, the J end lost 5 bases, and 14 bases lay between the germline ends. Looked up from germline, CDR1 is SGDLS and CDR2 is YYNGEE. The CDR3 DNA is TGTGCCAGCAGCGAGGGGGGGATGGAGGAGACCCAGTACTTC. Translated, it gives CASSEGGMEETQYF.

Only a few counts were recorded for this clonotype. This sequence joins TRBV4-1 and TRBJ1-4; no definite D call. V shed 8 bases and J shed 0 bases, with 10 bases lying between them. CDR3 length: 14 amino acids. Per the germline V gene, CDR1 is MGHRA and CDR2 is YSYEKL. CDR3 nucleotides: TGCGCCAGCCGCGGTTTCTCAACTAATGAAAAACTGTTTTTT. Amino acids: CASRGFSTNEKLFF.

This chain connects TRBV7-9 to TRBJ2-7; no firm D call. From germline, CDR1 is SEHNR and CDR2 FQNEAQ (reference sequence). The CDR3 extends over 14 amino acids. The V end was cut by 5 bases, the J end by 4 bases, with 15 bases between. The CDR3 protein is CASSRKSIPYEQYF. CDR3 in DNA: TGTGCCAGCAGCCGTAAATCAATCCCGTACGAGCAGTACTTC.

The V call is TRBV20-1, the J call TRBJ1-4; no firm D call. The germline CDR1 and CDR2 sequences are DFQATT and SNEGSKA (reference sequence). V was trimmed by 6 bases and J by 5 bases, leaving 19 bases between them. The CDR3 contains 15 residues. The CDR3 DNA reads as TGCAGTGCGGAGGATGTGACGAGGGCAAATGAAAAACTGTTTTTT. Protein product: CSAEDVTRANEKLFF.